This T cell receptor (beta chain) is drawn from a study of blood T cell repertoires in COVID-19. Across the study: Nucleic acid was either cDNA or gDNA, and it came from T cells, B-cell-depleted T cells, or PBMCs.

Authors' processing steps: How many nucleated cells were present was estimated from reference gene primer amplification. Produced via immunoSEQ multiplex PCR; TCRdb's table is partial and in-frame only. V and J calls and clone size follow that table, whereas D and trimming were derived from the DNA. The top ten hold 6% to 7.5% of the sample, which has some 400,000 clones, 85% to 90% seen once. V lost 4 bases, J lost 1 base, and 5 bases stayed unmatched. CDR1 and CDR2 from the germline V gene are SGHRS and YFSETQ. The CDR3 has 17 residues. This clone was seen a handful of times. This chain links TRBV5-1 with TRBJ2-1, with TRBD2 matching over 13 bases. The clonotype was recovered from a man between 18 and 29 years old with active or convalescent COVID-19. Material for sequencing was peripheral blood. In DNA, the CDR3 is TGCGCCAGCAGCGTCGGGACTAGCGGGATTTCCTACAATGAGCAGTTCTTC. Translation gives CASSVGTSGISYNEQFF.